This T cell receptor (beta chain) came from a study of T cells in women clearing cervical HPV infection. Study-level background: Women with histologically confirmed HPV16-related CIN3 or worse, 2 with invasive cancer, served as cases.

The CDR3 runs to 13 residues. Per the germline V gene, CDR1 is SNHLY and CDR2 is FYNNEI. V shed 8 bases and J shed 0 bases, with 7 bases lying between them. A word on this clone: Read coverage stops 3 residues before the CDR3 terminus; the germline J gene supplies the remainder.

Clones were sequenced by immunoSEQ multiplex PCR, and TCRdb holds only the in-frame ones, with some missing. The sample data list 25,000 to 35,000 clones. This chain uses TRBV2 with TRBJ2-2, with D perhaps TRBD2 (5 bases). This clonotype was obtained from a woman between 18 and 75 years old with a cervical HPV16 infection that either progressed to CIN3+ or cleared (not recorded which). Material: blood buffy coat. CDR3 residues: CASLLANTGELFF. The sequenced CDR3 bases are TGTGCCAGCCTACTAGCGAACACCGGGGAG.